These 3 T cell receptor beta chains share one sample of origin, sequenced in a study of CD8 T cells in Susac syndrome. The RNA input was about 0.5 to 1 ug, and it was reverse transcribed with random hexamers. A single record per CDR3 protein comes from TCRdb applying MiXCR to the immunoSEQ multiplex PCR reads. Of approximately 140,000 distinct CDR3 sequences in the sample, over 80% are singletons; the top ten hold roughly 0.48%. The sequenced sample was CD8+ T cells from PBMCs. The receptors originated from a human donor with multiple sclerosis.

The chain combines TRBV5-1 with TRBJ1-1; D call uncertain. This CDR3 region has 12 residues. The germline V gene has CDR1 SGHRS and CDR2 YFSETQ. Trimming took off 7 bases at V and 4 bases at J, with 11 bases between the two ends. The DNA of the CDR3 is TGCGCCAGCTCAGGATCGAGCACTGAAGCTTTCTTT. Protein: CASSGSSTEAFF. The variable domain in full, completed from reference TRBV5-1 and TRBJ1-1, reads KAGVTQTPRYLIKTRGQQVTLSCSPISGHRSVSWYQQTPGQGLQFLFEYFSETQRNKGNFPGRFSGRQFSNSRSEMNVSTLELGDSALYLCASSGSSTEAFFGQGTRLTVV.

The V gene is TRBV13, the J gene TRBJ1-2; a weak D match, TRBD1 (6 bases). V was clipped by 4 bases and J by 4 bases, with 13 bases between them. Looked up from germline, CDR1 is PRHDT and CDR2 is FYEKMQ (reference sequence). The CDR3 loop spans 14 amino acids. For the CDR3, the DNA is TGTGCCAGCAGCTCGGACAGCTACTTCTATGGCTACACCTTC. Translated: CASSSDSYFYGYTF. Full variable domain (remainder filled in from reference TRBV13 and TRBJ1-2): AAGVIQSPRHLIKEKRETATLKCYPIPRHDTVYWYQQGPGQDPQFLISFYEKMQSDKGSIPDRFSAQQFSDYHSELNMSSLELGDSALYFCASSSDSYFYGYTFGSGTRLTVV.

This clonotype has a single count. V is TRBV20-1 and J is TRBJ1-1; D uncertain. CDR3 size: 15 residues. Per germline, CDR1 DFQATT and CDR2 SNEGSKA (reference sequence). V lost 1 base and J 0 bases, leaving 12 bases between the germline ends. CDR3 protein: CSARGGRHLNTEAFF. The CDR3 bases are TGCAGTGCTAGAGGAGGTAGACACCTGAACACTGAAGCTTTCTTT.